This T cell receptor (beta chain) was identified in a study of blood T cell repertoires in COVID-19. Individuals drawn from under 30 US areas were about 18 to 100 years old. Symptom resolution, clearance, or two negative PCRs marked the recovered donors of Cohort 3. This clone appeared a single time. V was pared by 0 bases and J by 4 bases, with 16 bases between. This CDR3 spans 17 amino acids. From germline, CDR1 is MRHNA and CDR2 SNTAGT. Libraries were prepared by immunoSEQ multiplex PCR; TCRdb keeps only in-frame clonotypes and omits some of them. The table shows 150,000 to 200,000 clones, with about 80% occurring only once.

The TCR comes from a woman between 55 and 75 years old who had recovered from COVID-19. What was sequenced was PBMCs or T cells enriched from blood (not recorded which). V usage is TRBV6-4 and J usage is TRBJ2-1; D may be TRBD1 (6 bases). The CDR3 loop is CASSDSWGQVGYNEQFF. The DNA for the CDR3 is TGTGCCAGCAGTGACTCTTGGGGGCAGGTCGGATACAATGAGCAGTTCTTC.